These T cell receptor beta chains were read from a single sample in a study of blood T cell repertoires in COVID-19. Sequencing used immunoSEQ multiplex PCR; TCRdb keeps in-frame clones, though not all of them. The table shows 200,000 to 300,000 clones, with about 83% occurring only once. Sequenced: peripheral blood. These receptors originate from a human donor in a cohort sampled during active COVID-19. Both conserved end residues are part of each CDR3. The D gene is left open where the match is weak. Clone sizes are given selectively: once, few, many, or a class where the clone is expanded.

j_call	clone_size	v_call	d_call	cdr3_nt	cdr3_aa
TRBJ1-5	.	TRBV7-2	.	TGTGCCAGCAGCGAGGGGAGGGGGAGACAGCCCCAGCATTTT	CASSEGRGRQPQHF
TRBJ1-1	.	TRBV6-5	.	TGTGCCAGCAGTTACCATAGGGGGACCACTGAAGCTTTCTTT	CASSYHRGTTEAFF
TRBJ2-7	few	TRBV5-5	TRBD1	TGTGCCAGCAGCTTGGCCCCGGGACAGGGTTCGTACGAGCAGTACTTC	CASSLAPGQGSYEQYF
TRBJ1-1	.	TRBV4-2	TRBD1	TGTGCCAGCAGCCAAGATACAGGGGGCACTGAAGCTTTCTTT	CASSQDTGGTEAFF
TRBJ2-1	.	TRBV11-3	TRBD1	TGTGCCAGCAGCCCAGGACAGGGGGCGGGTAATGAGCAGTTCTTC	CASSPGQGAGNEQFF
TRBJ2-3	.	TRBV7-9	.	TGTGCCAGCAGCTTACTTGGCAGGGGATATACAGATACGCAGTATTTT	CASSLLGRGYTDTQYF
TRBJ2-5	.	TRBV4-1	TRBD2	TGCGCCAGCAGCCGTAATAGCGGGGGGGGAGGAGAGACCCAGTACTTC	CASSRNSGGGGETQYF
TRBJ1-3	few	TRBV7-9	.	TGTGCCAGCAGCCCAGAGGGCGGGACTTTCCACTCTGGAAACACCATATATTTT	CASSPEGGTFHSGNTIYF
TRBJ2-1	.	TRBV18	.	TGTGCCAGCTCACCACGAAGGGGATCCTCCTACAATGAGCAGTTCTTC	CASSPRRGSSYNEQFF
TRBJ2-1	.	TRBV5-1	.	TGCGCCAGCAGCCCGGACAGCAATGAGCAGTTCTTC	CASSPDSNEQFF
TRBJ2-5	.	TRBV6-5	.	TGTGCCAGCAGTTACTCTTGGAGCGGTCAAGAGACCCAGTACTTC	CASSYSWSGQETQYF
TRBJ1-1	.	TRBV19	TRBD1	TGTGCCAGTAGCCAATCCGGGACAGGGAAAGCTTTCTTT	CASSQSGTGKAFF
TRBJ2-7	.	TRBV27	TRBD2	TGTGCCAGCAGGCTACTGAGCGGGAGGCCGGGGGAGCAGTACTTC	CASRLLSGRPGEQYF
TRBJ1-5	.	TRBV18	.	TGTGCCAGCTCACCTGAGGCACAGGGTCAGCCCCAGCATTTT	CASSPEAQGQPQHF
TRBJ2-1	.	TRBV19	.	TGTGCCAGTAGTATAGACCCGGGTTCCTACAATGAGCAGTTCTTC	CASSIDPGSYNEQFF
TRBJ1-1	.	TRBV11-3	.	TGTGCCAGCAGCTTGCAGCGGAACACTGAAGCTTTCTTT	CASSLQRNTEAFF
TRBJ2-7	.	TRBV6-5	.	TGTGCCAGCAGATTGGACACCTTCTACTCCTACGAGCAGTACTTC	CASRLDTFYSYEQYF
TRBJ2-3	once	TRBV25-1	.	TGTGCCAGCACTGAAGGGCCCACAGATACGCAGTATTTT	CASTEGPTDTQYF
TRBJ2-5	.	TRBV7-3	.	TGTGCCAGCAGCTTAGAGGGGACAATGTTTTCGGAGACCCAGTACTTC	CASSLEGTMFSETQYF
TRBJ1-3	.	TRBV5-1	TRBD1	TGCGCCAGCAGCCCGGGACAGACGATCTCTGGAAACACCATATATTTT	CASSPGQTISGNTIYF
TRBJ1-5	.	TRBV28	.	TGTGCCAGCAGCGAAGGGGGGGGAAATCAGCCCCAGCATTTT	CASSEGGGNQPQHF
TRBJ2-7	once	TRBV7-2	.	TGTGCCAGCAGCTTAGAGGAGGGGTTCACCTACGAGCAGTACTTC	CASSLEEGFTYEQYF
TRBJ2-3	.	TRBV5-1	.	TGCGCCAGCAGCTTGGAACACCCTAGCACAGATACGCAGTATTTT	CASSLEHPSTDTQYF
TRBJ2-3	.	TRBV6-5	.	TGTGCCAGCACCGATAACAGGGATTTCACAGATACGCAGTATTTT	CASTDNRDFTDTQYF
TRBJ2-3	.	TRBV7-2	TRBD1	TGTGCCAGCAGCTTGTGGACAGGAAGCACAGATACGCAGTATTTT	CASSLWTGSTDTQYF
TRBJ2-1	.	TRBV11-2	.	TGTGCCAGCAGACGCATTAGCGAGTCCTACAATGAGCAGTTCTTC	CASRRISESYNEQFF
TRBJ1-2	once	TRBV27	TRBD1	TGTGCCAGCAGCAGAAAGGGGACAGACATTAACTATGGCTACACCTTC	CASSRKGTDINYGYTF
TRBJ2-5	.	TRBV6-2/TRBV6-3	.	TGTGCCAGCAGTTACTCGATGACTATCCAAGAGACCCAGTACTTC	CASSYSMTIQETQYF
TRBJ2-1	.	TRBV11-3	TRBD2	TGTGCCAGCAGCTTAGTCTGGCGGGAGGGAAACAATGAGCAGTTCTTC	CASSLVWREGNNEQFF
TRBJ1-2	.	TRBV21-1	.	TGTGCCAGCCTCTCCGGGACACATGGCTACACCTTC	CASLSGTHGYTF
TRBJ1-1	.	TRBV19	.	TGTGCCAGTAGTGAACCCGGGGAAGTGGACACTGAAGCTTTCTTT	CASSEPGEVDTEAFF
TRBJ2-7	.	TRBV5-4	TRBD2	TGTGCCAGCAGCTCCGGACTAGCGGCTAGCTCCTACGAGCAGTACTTC	CASSSGLAASSYEQYF
TRBJ2-6	.	TRBV7-3	.	TGTGCCAGCAGCTTGAGGCCCTCTGGGGCCAACGTCCTGACTTTC	CASSLRPSGANVLTF
TRBJ2-2	.	TRBV6-1	TRBD2	TGTGCCAGCAGTGAAACTAGCGGGGCCCGTACGAACACCGGGGAGCTGTTTTTT	CASSETSGARTNTGELFF
TRBJ2-7	.	TRBV5-4	TRBD1	TGTGCCAGCAGCTTCGACAGGGGGAGCTCCTACGAGCAGTACTTC	CASSFDRGSSYEQYF
TRBJ2-7	once	TRBV19	TRBD2	TGTGCCAGTAGTAGGGTCACTAGCGCGGTCTACGAGCAGTACTTC	CASSRVTSAVYEQYF
TRBJ2-2	.	TRBV28	TRBD2	TGTGCCAGCACCTCCACCCCGGGACTAGCGGGAGGGCCCAGCACCGGGGAGCTGTTTTTT	CASTSTPGLAGGPSTGELFF
TRBJ2-3	.	TRBV15	TRBD2	TGTGCCACAGAGCGGGATTTCGACACAGATACGCAGTATTTT	CATERDFDTDTQYF
TRBJ2-7	.	TRBV5-1	TRBD1	TGCGCCAGCAGCTTTAATGAACTTAGCTGGGACAGGGAAGAGGAATACTTC	CASSFNELSWDREEEYF
TRBJ1-4	.	TRBV2	.	TGTGCCAGCAGTGAAAGGGTGACAGAAGGTGAAAAACTGTTTTTT	CASSERVTEGEKLFF
TRBJ1-1	.	TRBV28	TRBD1	TGTGCCAGCAGTTTAAGGGGCAGGGGGGAAACTGAAGCTTTCTTT	CASSLRGRGETEAFF
TRBJ2-2	.	TRBV7-9	.	TGTGCCAGCAGCCCTCGAGGTAGCGAGACTAACGGGGAGCTGTTTTTT	CASSPRGSETNGELFF
TRBJ2-1	.	TRBV14	TRBD2	TGTGCCAGCAGTCTGGATCGGGGGGGTTACAATGAGCAGTTCTTC	CASSLDRGGYNEQFF
TRBJ2-3	.	TRBV12-3/TRBV12-4	.	TGTGCCAGCAGTTCGGGGGAAGCAGATACGCAGTATTTT	CASSSGEADTQYF
TRBJ1-1	.	TRBV6-5	.	TGTGCCAGCAGGGAGACCGAGCGGACTGAAGCTTTCTTT	CASRETERTEAFF
TRBJ2-7	many	TRBV5-4	TRBD1	TGTGCCAGCAGTTACACATTCCGGGACAGGGACTACGAGCAGTACTTC	CASSYTFRDRDYEQYF
TRBJ1-2	once	TRBV12-3/TRBV12-4	.	TGTGCCAGCAGTTTCTATAGGGGCACCGGCTACACCTTC	CASSFYRGTGYTF
TRBJ1-1	.	TRBV7-9	.	TGTGCCAGCAGCTTATCAGGGGCGAACACTGAAGCTTTCTTT	CASSLSGANTEAFF
TRBJ2-2	once	TRBV6-5	.	TGTGCCAGCAGTTCTGTTAATTCCGGGGAGCTGTTTTTT	CASSSVNSGELFF
TRBJ2-5	.	TRBV3-1/TRBV3-2	.	TGTGCCAGCAGCCAAGGAGGGACCCAGTACTTC	CASSQGGTQYF